Detailed here is one T cell receptor (beta chain). The sample is drawn from a study of blood T cell repertoires in COVID-19. Some clones are missing from TCRdb's copy, which holds only in-frame ones; the method was immunoSEQ multiplex PCR. This table holds roughly 100,000 clones, over 70% found once. V shed 4 bases and J 3 bases; nucleotides not matched to a gene: 3. CDR1 is SGHVS, CDR2 FNYEAQ, per germline. This CDR3 is 15 amino acids long. Sequencing was done on a sample of peripheral blood. This chain uses TRBV7-6 with TRBJ2-1; TRBD2 agrees at 10 bases. This TCR derives from a man aged 45-65 years with acute or convalescent COVID-19. The CDR3: CASSWASGSYNEQFF. CDR3 coding DNA: TGTGCCAGCAGCTGGGCTAGCGGGAGCTACAATGAGCAGTTCTTC.